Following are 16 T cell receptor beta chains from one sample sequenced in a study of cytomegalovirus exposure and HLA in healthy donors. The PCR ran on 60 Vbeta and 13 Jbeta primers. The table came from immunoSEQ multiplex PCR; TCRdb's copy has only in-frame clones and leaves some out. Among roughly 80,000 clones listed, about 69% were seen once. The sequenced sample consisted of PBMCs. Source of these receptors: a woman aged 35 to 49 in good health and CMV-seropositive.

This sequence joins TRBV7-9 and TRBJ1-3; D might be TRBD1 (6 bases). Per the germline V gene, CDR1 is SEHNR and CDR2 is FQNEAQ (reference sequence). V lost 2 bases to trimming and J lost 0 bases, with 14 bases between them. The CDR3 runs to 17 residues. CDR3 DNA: TGTGCCAGCAGCTTACCGTTGACAGGCTACTCTGGAAACACCATATATTTT. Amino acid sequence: CASSLPLTGYSGNTIYF. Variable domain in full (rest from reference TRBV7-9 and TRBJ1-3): DTGVSQNPRHKITKRGQNVTFRCDPISEHNRLYWYRQTLGQGPEFLTYFQNEAQLEKSRLLSDRFSAERPKGSFSTLEIQRTEQGDSAMYLCASSLPLTGYSGNTIYFGEGSWLTVV.

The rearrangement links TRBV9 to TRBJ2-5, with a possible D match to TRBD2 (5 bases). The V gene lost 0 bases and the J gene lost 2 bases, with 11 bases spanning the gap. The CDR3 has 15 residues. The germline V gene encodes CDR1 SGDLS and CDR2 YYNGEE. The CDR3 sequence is CASSVDGNAQETQYF. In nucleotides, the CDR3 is TGTGCCAGCAGCGTAGACGGGAATGCACAAGAGACCCAGTACTTC.

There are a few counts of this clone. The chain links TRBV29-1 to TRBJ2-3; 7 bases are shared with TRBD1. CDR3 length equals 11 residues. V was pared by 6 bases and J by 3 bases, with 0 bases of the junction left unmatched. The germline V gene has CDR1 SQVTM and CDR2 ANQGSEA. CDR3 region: CSVTGTDTQYF. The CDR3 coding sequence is TGCAGCGTGACAGGGACAGATACGCAGTATTTT.

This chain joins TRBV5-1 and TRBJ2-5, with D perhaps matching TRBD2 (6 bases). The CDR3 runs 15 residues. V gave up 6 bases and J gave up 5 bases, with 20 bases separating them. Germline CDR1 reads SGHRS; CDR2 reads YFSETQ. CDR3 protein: CASKVVREEGETQYF. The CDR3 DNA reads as TGCGCCAGCAAGGTGGTCAGGGAGGAGGGGGAGACCCAGTACTTC.

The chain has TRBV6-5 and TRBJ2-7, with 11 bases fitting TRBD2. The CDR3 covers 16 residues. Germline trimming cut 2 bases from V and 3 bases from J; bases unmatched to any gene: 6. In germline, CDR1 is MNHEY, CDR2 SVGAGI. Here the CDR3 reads CASSYGISGRVYEQYF. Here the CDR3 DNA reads TGTGCCAGCAGTTACGGTATTAGCGGGAGGGTCTACGAGCAGTACTTC.

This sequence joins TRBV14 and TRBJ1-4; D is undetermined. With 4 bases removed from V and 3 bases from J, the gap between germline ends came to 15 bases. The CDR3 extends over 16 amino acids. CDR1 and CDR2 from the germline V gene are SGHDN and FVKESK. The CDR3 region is CASSRDQRVANEKLFF. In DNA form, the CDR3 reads TGTGCCAGCAGCCGAGATCAGAGGGTGGCTAATGAAAAACTGTTTTTT.

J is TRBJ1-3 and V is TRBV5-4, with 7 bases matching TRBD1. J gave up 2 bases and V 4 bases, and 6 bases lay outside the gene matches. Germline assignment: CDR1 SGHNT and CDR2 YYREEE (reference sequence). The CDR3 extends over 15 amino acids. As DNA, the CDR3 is TGTGCCAGCAGCGGCGGGACAGCCCCTGGAAACACCATATATTTT. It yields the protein CASSGGTAPGNTIYF.

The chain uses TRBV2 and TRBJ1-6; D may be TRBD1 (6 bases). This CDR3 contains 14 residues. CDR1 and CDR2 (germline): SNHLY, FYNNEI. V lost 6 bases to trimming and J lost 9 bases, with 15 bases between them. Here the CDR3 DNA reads TGTGCCAGCAGACCTACAGGGACGGTTTCACCCCTCCACTTT. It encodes CASRPTGTVSPLHF.

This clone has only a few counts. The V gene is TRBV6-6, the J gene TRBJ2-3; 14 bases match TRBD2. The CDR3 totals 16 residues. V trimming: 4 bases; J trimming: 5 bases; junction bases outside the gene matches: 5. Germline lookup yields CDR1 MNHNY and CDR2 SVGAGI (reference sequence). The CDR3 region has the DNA TGTGCCAGCAGTTCCGGACTAGCGGGAGGTGGAGATACGCAGTATTTT. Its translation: CASSSGLAGGGDTQYF.

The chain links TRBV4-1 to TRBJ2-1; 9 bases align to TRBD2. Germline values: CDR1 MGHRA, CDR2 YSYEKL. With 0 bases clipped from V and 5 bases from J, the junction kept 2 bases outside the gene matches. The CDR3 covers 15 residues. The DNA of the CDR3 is TGCGCCAGCAGCCAAGACGCTAGCGGGAACAATGAGCAGTTCTTC. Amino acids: CASSQDASGNNEQFF.

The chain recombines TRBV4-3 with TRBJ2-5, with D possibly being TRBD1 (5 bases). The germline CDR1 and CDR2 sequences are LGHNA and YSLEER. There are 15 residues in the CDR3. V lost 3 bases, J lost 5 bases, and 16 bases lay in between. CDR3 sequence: CASSHSPDKGETQYF. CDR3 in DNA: TGCGCCAGCAGCCACTCCCCGGACAAGGGCGAGACCCAGTACTTC.

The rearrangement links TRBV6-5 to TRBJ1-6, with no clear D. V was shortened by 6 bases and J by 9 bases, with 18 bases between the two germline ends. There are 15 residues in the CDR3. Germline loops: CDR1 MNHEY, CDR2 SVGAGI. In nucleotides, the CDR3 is TGTGCCAGCAGACGAACGCGGGGATACGGTTCACCCCTCCACTTT. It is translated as CASRRTRGYGSPLHF.

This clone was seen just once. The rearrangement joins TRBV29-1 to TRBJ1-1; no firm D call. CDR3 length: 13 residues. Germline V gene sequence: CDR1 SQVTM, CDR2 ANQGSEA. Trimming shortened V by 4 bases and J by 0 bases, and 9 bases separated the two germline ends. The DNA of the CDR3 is TGCAGCGTTGGTGCGTCTCTGAACACTGAAGCTTTCTTT. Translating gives CSVGASLNTEAFF. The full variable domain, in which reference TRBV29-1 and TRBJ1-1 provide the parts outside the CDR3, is SAVISQKPSRDICQRGTSLTIQCQVDSQVTMMFWYRQQPGQSLTLIATANQGSEATYESGFVIDKFPISRPNLTFSTLTVSNMSPEDSSIYLCSVGASLNTEAFFGQGTRLTVV.

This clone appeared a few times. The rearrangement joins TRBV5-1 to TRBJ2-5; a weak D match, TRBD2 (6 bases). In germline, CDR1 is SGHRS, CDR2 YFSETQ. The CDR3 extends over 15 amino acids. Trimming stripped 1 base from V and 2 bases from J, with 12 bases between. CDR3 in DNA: TGCGCCAGCAGCTTGTCGGGCGGGGCACAAGAGACCCAGTACTTC. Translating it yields CASSLSGGAQETQYF.

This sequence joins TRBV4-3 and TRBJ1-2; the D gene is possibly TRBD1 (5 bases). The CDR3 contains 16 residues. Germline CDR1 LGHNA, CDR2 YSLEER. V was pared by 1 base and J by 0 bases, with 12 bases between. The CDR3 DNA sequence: TGCGCCAGCAGCCAAGGCACGGGGGGGTCTAACTATGGCTACACCTTC. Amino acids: CASSQGTGGSNYGYTF.

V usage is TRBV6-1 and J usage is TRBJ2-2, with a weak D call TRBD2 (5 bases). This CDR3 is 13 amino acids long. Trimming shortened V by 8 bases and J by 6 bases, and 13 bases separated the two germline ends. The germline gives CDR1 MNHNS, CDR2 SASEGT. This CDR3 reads CASASYRAGELFF. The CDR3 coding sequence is TGTGCCAGCGCTAGCTATCGGGCCGGGGAGCTGTTTTTT.